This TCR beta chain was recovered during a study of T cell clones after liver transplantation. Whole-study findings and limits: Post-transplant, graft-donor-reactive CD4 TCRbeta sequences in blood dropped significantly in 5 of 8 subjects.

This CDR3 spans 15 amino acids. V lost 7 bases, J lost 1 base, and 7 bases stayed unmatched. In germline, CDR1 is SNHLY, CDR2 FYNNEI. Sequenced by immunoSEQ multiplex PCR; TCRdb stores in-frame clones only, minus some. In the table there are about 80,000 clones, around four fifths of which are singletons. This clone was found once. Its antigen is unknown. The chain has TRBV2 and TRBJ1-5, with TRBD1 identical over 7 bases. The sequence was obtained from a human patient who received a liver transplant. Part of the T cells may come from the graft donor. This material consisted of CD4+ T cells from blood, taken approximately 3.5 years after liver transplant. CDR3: CASTGTEASNQPQHF. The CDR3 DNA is TGTGCCAGCACTGGGACAGAGGCAAGCAATCAGCCCCAGCATTTT.